The T cell receptor (beta chain) described here comes from a study of regulatory T cells in long-lasting Graves disease. Many counts were recorded for this clonotype. With iRepertoire HTBI primers and Arm-PCR of CDR3 regions, TCR beta libraries were built. TCRdb re-derived calls from the multiplex PCR reads in MiXCR, one entry per CDR3 protein. The sample contains around 400,000 distinct CDR3 sequences, 15% to 18% of which appear only once. Time point defined: newly diagnosed GD, antithyroid drugs for less than 3 months. Preparation of the TCR library used RNA extracted from PBMCs. The receptor comes from a female donor with Graves disease. The specimen comprised peripheral blood mononuclear cells (PBMCs), sampled at new diagnosis, from a patient treated with antithyroid drugs.

As DNA, the CDR3 is TGTGCCTGGAGGGGACAGGGAAACTATGGCTACACCTTC. Its protein product is CAWRGQGNYGYTF. The chain has TRBV30 and TRBJ1-2, with TRBD1 identical over 9 bases. Per the germline V gene, CDR1 is GTSNPN and CDR2 is SVGIG (reference sequence). Germline trimming cut 3 bases from V and 2 bases from J; bases unmatched to any gene: 1. The CDR3 runs to 13 residues.